These T cell receptor beta chains were read from a single sample in a study of metastatic and nonmetastatic thyroid tumors. TCRdb re-analyzed the PCR reads using MiXCR. This sample has about 32,000 clones, with around a third found just once. What was sequenced was tumor tissue. The origin of the receptors is a female donor with papillary thyroid cancer or a benign thyroid nodule (not recorded which). Some clones in this sample may be carry-over from other donors' samples. CDR3s include the opening cysteine and the closing phenylalanine or tryptophan. D genes are given only for firm matches. A clone size is listed for some rows: how often the clone was seen (once, few, many), or a class if it is expanded.

size: .; V: TRBV28; J: TRBJ1-4; D: .; DNA: TGTGCCAGCAGTTTTCCGGGGGTGGAAGGTTCAACTAATGAAAAACTGTTTTTT; CDR3: CASSFPGVEGSTNEKLFF
size: .; V: TRBV6-2/TRBV6-3; J: TRBJ1-1; D: .; DNA: TGTGCCAGCACCCCCTTGGCGGGGGGTGAAGCTTTCTTT; CDR3: CASTPLAGGEAFF
size: few; V: TRBV12-3/TRBV12-4; J: TRBJ2-2; D: .; DNA: TGTGCCAGCAGACCCTTAGCCGGGGAGCTGTTTTTT; CDR3: CASRPLAGELFF
size: few; V: TRBV6-9; J: TRBJ1-2; D: TRBD1; DNA: TGTGCCAGCAGTTATTATACGCGGGGGACAGAGACCTTC; CDR3: CASSYYTRGTETF
size: .; V: TRBV3-1; J: TRBJ1-6; D: .; DNA: TGTGCCAGCAGCCCCCAGGGTGGGGAACGGTCACCCCTCCACTTT; CDR3: CASSPQGGERSPLHF
size: few; V: TRBV28; J: TRBJ1-3; D: .; DNA: TGTGCCAGCGTAGACAGCTCTGGAAACACCATATATTTT; CDR3: CASVDSSGNTIYF
size: .; V: TRBV20-1; J: TRBJ2-3; D: .; DNA: TGCAGTGCTAAGTTGCCGGGGGCCTCAGATACGCAGTATTTT; CDR3: CSAKLPGASDTQYF
size: few; V: TRBV3-1; J: TRBJ2-2; D: .; DNA: TGTGCCAGCAGCTCGAGGGCATGGGACAACCATGACCCCGGGGAGCTGTTTTTT; CDR3: CASSSRAWDNHDPGELFF
size: many; V: TRBV6-1; J: TRBJ1-2; D: .; DNA: TGTGCCAGCAGGACAGGTTTTAACTATGGCTACACCTTC; CDR3: CASRTGFNYGYTF
size: .; V: TRBV5-1; J: TRBJ2-3; D: .; DNA: TGCGCCAGCAGCCCCTTAGGCAGGGGACCAGATACGCAGTATTTT; CDR3: CASSPLGRGPDTQYF
size: few; V: TRBV28; J: TRBJ2-3; D: .; DNA: TGTGCCAGCGCGTACCTTCAGGGCACAGATACGCAGTATTTT; CDR3: CASAYLQGTDTQYF
size: .; V: TRBV6-2/TRBV6-3; J: TRBJ1-2; D: .; DNA: TGTGCCGGCACCGCGGTCGGCCCGAAATATGGCTACACCTTC; CDR3: CAGTAVGPKYGYTF
size: large; V: TRBV6-1; J: TRBJ2-7; D: TRBD1; DNA: TGTGCCAGCAGTGAAAGGGGGCGGGTTCACGAGCAGTACTTC; CDR3: CASSERGRVHEQYF
size: .; V: TRBV30; J: TRBJ1-6; D: TRBD1; DNA: TGTGCCTGGAGTGTCAGGGGGCCGGATTCACCCCTCCACTTT; CDR3: CAWSVRGPDSPLHF
size: few; V: TRBV28; J: TRBJ2-7; D: TRBD1; DNA: TGTGCCAGCAGAGCACCGGGACAGGGAGGCGAGCAGTACTTC; CDR3: CASRAPGQGGEQYF
size: few; V: TRBV28; J: TRBJ1-1; D: .; DNA: TGTGCCAGCAGTTCGACAGACAGCATGAACACTGAAGCTTTCTTT; CDR3: CASSSTDSMNTEAFF
size: few; V: TRBV7-9; J: TRBJ1-6; D: .; DNA: TGTGCCAGCAGCTCAATCGCGGGTGGGCTATCACCCCTCCACTTT; CDR3: CASSSIAGGLSPLHF
size: many; V: TRBV19; J: TRBJ2-2; D: .; DNA: TGTGCCAGTAGTCAGGGAACGTCCGGGGAGCTGTTTTTT; CDR3: CASSQGTSGELFF
size: .; V: TRBV6-2/TRBV6-3; J: TRBJ1-6; D: TRBD1; DNA: TGTGCCAGCAGATTGGACAGGGATAATTCACCCCTCCACTTT; CDR3: CASRLDRDNSPLHF
size: few; V: TRBV6-2/TRBV6-3; J: TRBJ2-3; D: .; DNA: TGTGCCAGCAGTTACTCGGCGAGTCCAGATACGCAGTATTTT; CDR3: CASSYSASPDTQYF
size: .; V: TRBV4-2; J: TRBJ1-2; D: .; DNA: TGTGCCAGCAGCCAAGATGAGGGGTTCTATGGCTACACCTTC; CDR3: CASSQDEGFYGYTF
size: once; V: TRBV11-2; J: TRBJ1-3; D: .; DNA: TGTGCCAGCCGCCAGGTGAGAGGCTCTGGAAACACCATATATTTT; CDR3: CASRQVRGSGNTIYF
size: .; V: TRBV11-2; J: TRBJ2-6; D: TRBD1; DNA: TGTGCCAGCAGCTTTCCCGACAGGGCTCAGGGGGCCAACGTCCTGACTTTC; CDR3: CASSFPDRAQGANVLTF
size: .; V: TRBV9; J: TRBJ2-3; D: .; DNA: TGTGCCAGCAGCGTAGTCGGTGATATGGGGCAGTATTTT; CDR3: CASSVVGDMGQYF
size: few; V: TRBV12-3/TRBV12-4; J: TRBJ2-7; D: .; DNA: TGTGCCAGCGGATGGGGCTCCTACGAGCAGTACTTC; CDR3: CASGWGSYEQYF
size: few; V: TRBV7-9; J: TRBJ1-2; D: TRBD1; DNA: TGTGCCAGCAGCTATCAACCCGGGACAGATGGCTACACCTTC; CDR3: CASSYQPGTDGYTF
size: .; V: TRBV5-1; J: TRBJ2-7; D: .; DNA: TGCGCCAGCAGCTTGGCCGGGCAGGGAAGTCTCTACGAGCAGTACTTC; CDR3: CASSLAGQGSLYEQYF
size: .; V: TRBV11-2; J: TRBJ2-7; D: .; DNA: TGTGCCAGCAGCTTACAATACGAGCAGTACTTC; CDR3: CASSLQYEQYF
size: few; V: TRBV29-1; J: TRBJ2-1; D: .; DNA: TGCACCGCGATGGGTATCTCCTACAATGAGCAGTTCTTC; CDR3: CTAMGISYNEQFF
size: .; V: TRBV20-1; J: TRBJ2-7; D: TRBD1; DNA: TGCAGTGCTAGAGCCGGGACAGGGGGCGTCCGGCGCTACGAGCAGTACTTC; CDR3: CSARAGTGGVRRYEQYF
size: few; V: TRBV12-3/TRBV12-4; J: TRBJ2-5; D: .; DNA: TGTGCCAGCAGTTTATCCGTGGTGGTCCAAGAGACCCAGTACTTC; CDR3: CASSLSVVVQETQYF
size: once; V: TRBV5-4; J: TRBJ1-2; D: .; DNA: TGTGCCAGCAGCGTTGGCGGAACGACGGACTATGGCTACACCTTC; CDR3: CASSVGGTTDYGYTF
size: few; V: TRBV7-8; J: TRBJ1-1; D: TRBD1; DNA: TGTGCCAGCAGCTTAGCGGGACAGGGCAACACTGAAGCTTTCTTT; CDR3: CASSLAGQGNTEAFF
size: few; V: TRBV19; J: TRBJ2-3; D: TRBD2; DNA: TGTGCCAGTAGTATCACTAGCGGGAGTTTGGATACGCAGTATTTT; CDR3: CASSITSGSLDTQYF
size: few; V: TRBV6-2/TRBV6-3; J: TRBJ1-2; D: .; DNA: TGTGCCAGCAGTTACGACACCCACTATGGCTACACCTTC; CDR3: CASSYDTHYGYTF
size: .; V: TRBV19; J: TRBJ2-1; D: .; DNA: TGTGCCAGTAGTATTAGTTTCGTCATGAATGAGCAGTTCTTC; CDR3: CASSISFVMNEQFF
size: .; V: TRBV3-1; J: TRBJ1-1; D: TRBD1; DNA: TGTGCCAGCAGCCAAGAACAGGGGAGTTGGAAAGCTTTCTTT; CDR3: CASSQEQGSWKAFF
size: .; V: TRBV2; J: TRBJ2-7; D: .; DNA: TGTGCCAGCAAGGGGGGCTCCTACGAGCAGTACTTC; CDR3: CASKGGSYEQYF
size: few; V: TRBV6-4; J: TRBJ2-2; D: .; DNA: TGTGCCAGCAGTGGGACTAACACCGGGGAGCTGTTTTTT; CDR3: CASSGTNTGELFF
size: .; V: TRBV5-1; J: TRBJ2-7; D: TRBD1; DNA: TGCGCCAGCAGCTTGTATGGGACAGGGACCTACGAGCAGTACTTC; CDR3: CASSLYGTGTYEQYF
size: .; V: TRBV19; J: TRBJ1-2; D: TRBD1; DNA: TGTGCCAGTAGGGACAGGGGGAAGAATGGCTACACCTTC; CDR3: CASRDRGKNGYTF
size: medium-sized; V: TRBV12-3/TRBV12-4; J: TRBJ1-4; D: .; DNA: TGTGCCAGCAGCCCTTACAAACGTGGGGGGACTAATGAAAAACTGTTTTTT; CDR3: CASSPYKRGGTNEKLFF
size: few; V: TRBV6-1; J: TRBJ2-1; D: .; DNA: TGTGCCAGCAGTGGAGTCCCTATCTACAATGAGCAGTTCTTC; CDR3: CASSGVPIYNEQFF